This T cell receptor (beta chain) is from a study of blood T cell repertoires in COVID-19. Across the study: Sites in the United States, Italy and Spain provided acute and convalescent COVID-19 samples. PBMCs, B-cell-depleted T cells, or T cells were the source of the cDNA or gDNA that made up the material.

The CDR3 spans 14 residues. Germline CDR1 reads SGHTA; CDR2 reads FQGTGA. The trim removed 5 bases at V and 1 base at J, leaving 5 bases unmatched. The assay was immunoSEQ multiplex PCR, and TCRdb's table has in-frame clones only and misses some. The table lists about 200,000 clones, approximately 83% of them singletons. This clone was counted a few times. V gene TRBV7-3 combines with J gene TRBJ2-7; 7 bases map to TRBD2. The sequenced sample consisted of peripheral blood. This TCR was sampled from a human donor with active or convalescent COVID-19. The donor label of this sample is uncertain. CDR3 sequence (DNA): TGTGCCAGCAGCCCCGCAGCGGGGTCCTACGAGCAGTACTTC. Translation gives CASSPAAGSYEQYF.